There are a few counts of the clone carrying this TCR beta chain. Its antigen is as yet unknown. A 5'RACE reaction primed in the constant segment made cDNA libraries of TCR alpha and TCR beta, and these carried sample barcodes and UMIs. TCRdb used MiXCR to reprocess the 5' RACE reads, holding one entry per CDR3 protein. This sample has approximately 250,000 distinct CDR3 sequences, with over 15% found just once. This sample is drawn from a study of T-cell memory formation after mild COVID-19. The wider study: In these data, TCR clusters were largely donor specific. Findings of the study overall: Day 15 to 85 contractors were CD4/CD8 balanced; later expanders leaned CD4+. CD4+ contracting clones were mainly CM and EM; CD8+ ones, EMRA.

The CDR3 contains 15 residues. Germline CDR1 MNHEY, CDR2 SVGAGI. V lost 5 bases, J lost 7 bases, and 20 bases lay in between. Sequencing input: PBMCs or a T cell subset sorted from them (not recorded which). The chain is built from TRBV6-5 and TRBJ2-5, with D perhaps TRBD1 or TRBD2 (5 bases each). The receptor's source is a man aged 18 to 30 who had mild COVID-19 (a few samples of this study predate the infection). Cell type and time point are not known. CDR3 nucleotides: TGTGCCAGCAGTCTCAACCGGGACGACATGGGGACCCAGTACTTC. Encoded protein: CASSLNRDDMGTQYF.